The present entry profiles one T cell receptor beta chain with its context. Reverse transcription of roughly 0.5 to 1 ug RNA was carried out with random hexamers. TCRdb reprocessed the immunoSEQ multiplex PCR reads with MiXCR, giving one entry per CDR3 protein. The table records 150,000 or so distinct CDR3 sequences, roughly 95% of them present only once. V was clipped by 2 bases and J by 4 bases, with 14 bases between them. This CDR3 has 15 residues. CDR1 and CDR2 from the germline V gene are MNHEY and SVGAGI. The sample originates from a study of CD8 T cells in Susac syndrome. This TCR came from a human donor with multiple sclerosis. The sequencing input was CD8+ T cells from PBMCs. V gene TRBV6-5 combines with J gene TRBJ1-1; D possibly corresponds to TRBD1 (5 bases). CDR3 region: CASSYREGLSTEAFF. In DNA, the CDR3 is TGTGCCAGCAGTTACCGGGAGGGGTTGAGCACTGAAGCTTTCTTT.